What follows describes a single T cell receptor beta chain. What it recognizes is unknown. Generated by immunoSEQ multiplex PCR, the TCRdb table keeps only in-frame clones and is missing some. Here the sample spans approximately 100,000 clones, about 86% being singletons. The data belong to a study of T cell clones after liver transplantation. Background on the study: A pre-transplant mixed lymphocyte reaction with TCRbeta sequencing defined graft-donor-reactive clones followed in post-transplant blood.

General study findings and limits: Low donor cell numbers restricted donor-reactive repertoire measurement in a couple of subjects. A larger donor-reactive than third-party decline suggested partial antigen-specific deletion.

The material was CD4+ T cells from blood, obtained approximately 50 months after liver transplant. This TCR was recovered from a human patient who received a liver transplant. A share of the T cells may be of graft donor origin.

The CDR3 region is CASSDGGGNTEAFF. The DNA for the CDR3 is TGCGCCAGCAGTGACGGAGGGGGAAACACTGAAGCTTTCTTT. The rearrangement links TRBV10-1 to TRBJ1-1; tentative D call: TRBD1 (6 bases). The CDR3 extends over 14 amino acids. Trimming cost V 3 bases and J 2 bases, with 10 bases left between them. Germline CDR1 is WNHNN and CDR2 is SYGVQD (reference sequence).